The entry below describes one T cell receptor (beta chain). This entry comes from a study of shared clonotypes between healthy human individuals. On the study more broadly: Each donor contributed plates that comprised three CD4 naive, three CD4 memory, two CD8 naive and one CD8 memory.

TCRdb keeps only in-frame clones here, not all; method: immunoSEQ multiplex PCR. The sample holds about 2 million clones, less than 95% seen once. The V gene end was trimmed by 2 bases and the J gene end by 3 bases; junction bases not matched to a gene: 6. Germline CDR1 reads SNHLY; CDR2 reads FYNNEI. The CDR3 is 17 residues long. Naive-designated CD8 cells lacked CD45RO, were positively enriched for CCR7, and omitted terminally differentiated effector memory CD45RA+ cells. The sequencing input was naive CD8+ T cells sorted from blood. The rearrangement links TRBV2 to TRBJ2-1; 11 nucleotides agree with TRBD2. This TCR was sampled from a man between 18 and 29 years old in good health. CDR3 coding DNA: TGTGCCAGCAGTGAACCGGCTAGCGGGAGGTTCTACAATGAGCAGTTCTTC. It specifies CASSEPASGRFYNEQFF.